This record covers a single T cell receptor beta chain. Its antigen is undetermined. The data originate from a study of Tregs in tolerant kidney transplant recipients. The germline V gene encodes CDR1 SGHNT and CDR2 YYREEE (reference sequence). The CDR3 has 14 amino acids. Trimming took 4 bases from V and 0 from J; bases not matched to a gene: 3. TCRdb's copy holds only in-frame clones and misses some; the assay was immunoSEQ multiplex PCR. This table holds about 44,000 clones, less than 97% found once. The J gene is TRBJ1-1, the V gene TRBV5-4; 7 positions agree with TRBD1. The sample consisted of Tregs from blood cultured with allogeneic cells. The receptor's source is a human donor in good health. The CDR3 is CASSRGQMNTEAFF. The CDR3 coding sequence is TGTGCCAGCAGCCGGGGACAGATGAACACTGAAGCTTTCTTT.